This entry lists 32 T cell receptor beta chains sequenced from one sample in a study of long-term antiretroviral therapy in people with HIV. Running of the v3.0 immunoSEQ assay took place at survey level. TCRdb's copy holds only in-frame clones and misses some; the assay was immunoSEQ multiplex PCR. The sample consists of 34,000 or so clones, 70% to 90% of them appearing once. Sequences were derived from unsorted PBMCs, sampled approximately 3.5 years after starting antiretroviral therapy. These receptors were taken from a young man with HIV.

The chain recombines TRBV4-3 with TRBJ1-1; D not resolved. V was clipped by 1 base and J by 4 bases, with 13 bases between them. CDR1 and CDR2 from the germline V gene are LGHNA and YSLEER. This CDR3 is built from 15 residues. The CDR3 region is CASSQGPDSATEAFF. The CDR3 nucleotides are TGCGCCAGCAGCCAAGGGCCCGACTCGGCCACTGAAGCTTTCTTT.

This chain links TRBV5-1 with TRBJ1-2; the D gene is possibly TRBD1 (6 bases). Trimming removed 2 bases at V and 2 bases at J, with 16 bases between. CDR3 length: 16 residues. CDR1 SGHRS and CDR2 YFSETQ come from the germline V gene. The CDR3 protein is CASSFWGTGPNYGYTF. Here the CDR3 DNA reads TGCGCCAGCAGCTTTTGGGGAACAGGGCCAAACTATGGCTACACCTTC.

This rearrangement joins TRBV7-3 to TRBJ2-5; a possible D gene is TRBD2 (5 bases). Germline CDR1 reads SGHTA; CDR2 reads FQGTGA. The V end was cut by 3 bases, the J end by 1 base, with 15 bases between. This CDR3 region has 16 residues. DNA for the CDR3: TGTGCCAGCAGCTTCGGTGAGGGTGGGGTCCAAGAGACCCAGTACTTC. Protein: CASSFGEGGVQETQYF.

The chain joins TRBV5-1 to TRBJ1-4; D is ambiguous. This CDR3 comprises 13 residues. Germline lookup yields CDR1 SGHRS and CDR2 YFSETQ. V lost 2 bases and J lost 1, with 3 bases in between. CDR3 in DNA: TGCGCCAGCAGCTTCCTAACTAATGAAAAACTGTTTTTT. Translating gives CASSFLTNEKLFF.

The chain employs TRBV20-1 and TRBJ2-5, with D unclear. The CDR3 has 11 amino acids. Germline CDR1 and CDR2: DFQATT and SNEGSKA (reference sequence). The V end was cut by 3 bases, the J end by 1 base, with 3 bases between. CDR3 nucleotides: TGCAGTGCTAGGGGCCAAGAGACCCAGTACTTC. This gives the protein CSARGQETQYF.

The chain recombines TRBV6-5 with TRBJ2-2; D is possibly TRBD1 (6 bases). Germline V lookup: CDR1 MNHEY, CDR2 SVGAGI. This CDR3 has 14 amino acids. V was clipped by 5 bases and J by 4 bases, with 11 bases between them. The CDR3 DNA follows: TGTGCCAGCAGTAGTTCAGGGGTCACCGGGGAGCTGTTTTTT. Translation gives CASSSSGVTGELFF.

The table lists this clone with a few counts. CDR3 sequence reads: CASSQGPDSTYGYTF. CDR3 bases: TGCGCCAGCAGCCAGGGGCCAGACTCCACTTATGGCTACACCTTC. V and J are TRBV4-1 and TRBJ1-2; perhaps TRBD1 as D (5 bases). There are 15 residues in the CDR3. V was shortened by 3 bases and J by 5 bases, with 16 bases between the two germline ends. Germline CDR1 MGHRA, CDR2 YSYEKL.

The CDR3 region is CASSQEPSGSYEQYF. CDR3 coding DNA: TGCGCCAGCAGCCAAGAGCCTAGCGGGTCCTACGAGCAGTACTTC. The J gene is TRBJ2-7, the V gene TRBV4-3, with 8 positions matching TRBD2. Germline assignment: CDR1 LGHNA and CDR2 YSLEER. The CDR3 is 15 amino acids. J lost 1 base, V lost 0 bases, and 2 bases had no gene match.

This chain joins TRBV10-3 and TRBJ2-1; weak D call: TRBD1 (6 bases). V was cut by 5 bases and J by 0 bases, with 23 bases left in between. CDR1 is ENHRY, CDR2 SYGVKD, per germline. This CDR3 contains 19 residues. The CDR3 nucleotides read TGTGCCATCAGTTTATCCAGGGGACACCCATTTAGCTCCTACAATGAGCAGTTCTTC. Protein product: CAISLSRGHPFSSYNEQFF.

The chain employs TRBV2 and TRBJ1-1, with 7 positions matching TRBD1. CDR3 length: 15 residues. V shed 3 bases and J 6 bases; nucleotides not matched to a gene: 10. Germline V CDR1 and CDR2: SNHLY, FYNNEI. CDR3 DNA: TGTGCCAGCAGTGACAGGGGGACGCGTTTCGCTGAAGCTTTCTTT. This sequence encodes CASSDRGTRFAEAFF.

V and J are TRBV4-1 and TRBJ2-1; D may be TRBD1 (5 bases). The length of the CDR3 is 12 residues. V gave up 8 bases and J gave up 4 bases, with 9 bases separating them. Germline loops: CDR1 MGHRA, CDR2 YSYEKL. CDR3 in DNA: TGCGCCAGCTGGGGCGGTTACAATGAGCAGTTCTTC. This gives the protein CASWGGYNEQFF.

The chain joins TRBV5-6 to TRBJ1-1, with 8 bases lining up with TRBD1. The CDR3 loop spans 13 amino acids. CDR1 is SGHDT, CDR2 YYEEEE, per germline. The junction had 10 bases not matched to a gene; V was cut back by 2 bases and J by 13 bases. This CDR3 is CASSLPGQDVDFF. CDR3 nucleotide sequence: TGTGCCAGCAGCTTACCGGGACAGGACGTCGATTTCTTT.

The chain employs TRBV7-6 and TRBJ2-2; 11 bases align to TRBD1. This CDR3 has 17 residues. Trimming removed 1 base from V and 3 bases from J; junction bases left unmatched: 4. Germline V lookup: CDR1 SGHVS, CDR2 FNYEAQ. CDR3 bases: TGTGCCAGCAGCTTAGAGCGGGGACAGGGGGACACCGGGGAGCTGTTTTTT. The encoded protein is CASSLERGQGDTGELFF.

This chain joins TRBV14 and TRBJ1-1; D ambiguous. This CDR3 is 13 amino acids long. CDR1 is SGHDN, CDR2 FVKESK, per germline. The V gene lost 1 base and the J gene lost 3 bases, with 6 bases spanning the gap. This CDR3 is CASSQGRYTEAFF. CDR3 sequence (DNA): TGTGCCAGCAGCCAAGGCCGGTACACTGAAGCTTTCTTT.

This chain links TRBV19 with TRBJ1-2; TRBD1 aligns across 7 bases. Germline assignment: CDR1 LNHDA and CDR2 SQIVND (reference sequence). V lost 7 bases, J lost 7 bases, and 9 bases stayed unmatched. The CDR3 runs to 13 residues. The CDR3: CASTYRGGTGYTF. The CDR3, as DNA: TGTGCCAGTACGTACAGGGGTGGAACTGGCTACACCTTC. Full variable domain (missing parts from reference TRBV19 and TRBJ1-2): DGGITQSPKYLFRKEGQNVTLSCEQNLNHDAMYWYRQDPGQGLRLIYYSQIVNDFQKGDIAEGYSVSREKKESFPLTVTSAQKNPTAFYLCASTYRGGTGYTFGSGTRLTVV.

CDR3 sequence: CASSFKDPINYGYTF. In DNA, the CDR3 is TGTGCCAGCAGTTTTAAGGATCCCATTAACTATGGCTACACCTTC. The chain carries TRBV27 and TRBJ1-2; D is undetermined. V lost 3 bases, J lost 1 base, and 12 bases lay in between. Per the germline V gene, CDR1 is MNHEY and CDR2 is SMNVEV (reference sequence). The CDR3 runs to 15 residues.

This chain links TRBV20-1 with TRBJ1-2, with TRBD1 as a possible D gene (6 bases). Germline CDR1 is DFQATT and CDR2 is SNEGSKA (reference sequence). This CDR3 is built from 11 residues. The ends were cut back, 6 bases at V and 6 bases at J, with 11 bases in the middle. Written as DNA, the CDR3 is TGCAGTGCGCTCCAGGGGAATGGCTACACCTTC. Protein sequence: CSALQGNGYTF.

CDR3 region: CASSLTGSEAGYGYTF. The CDR3 DNA follows: TGTGCCAGCAGCTTAACAGGCTCGGAGGCCGGCTATGGCTACACCTTC. The gene calls are TRBV7-2 and TRBJ1-2; a possible D gene is TRBD1 (5 bases). CDR3 length equals 16 residues. Trimming stripped 2 bases from V and 4 bases from J, with 17 bases between. The germline V gene has CDR1 SGHTA and CDR2 FQGNSA.

The chain uses TRBV18 and TRBJ2-1, with 11 bases lining up with TRBD1. The CDR3 sequence is 15 residues long. After removal of 3 bases from V and 4 bases from J, the junction contained 2 bases not matched to a gene. Germline CDR1 is KGHSH and CDR2 is LQKENI. The CDR3 bases are TGTGCCAGCTCACCCGGACAGGGGGCTTACAATGAGCAGTTCTTC. It codes for CASSPGQGAYNEQFF.

This clone was observed a few times. The V gene is TRBV14, the J gene TRBJ2-7, with unresolved D. Trimming pared 3 bases from V and 3 bases from J, leaving 6 bases between. The CDR3 is 12 amino acids. CDR1 SGHDN and CDR2 FVKESK come from the germline V gene. CDR3 amino acids: CASSHTNYEQYF. DNA of the CDR3: TGTGCCAGCAGCCATACCAACTACGAGCAGTACTTC.

The chain links TRBV6-1 to TRBJ1-4; D unresolved. V dropped 8 bases and J dropped 11 bases, with 15 bases sitting between them. The CDR3 runs to 12 residues. Germline CDR1 is MNHNS and CDR2 is SASEGT. The CDR3 here is CASESPLGKLFF. The CDR3 coding sequence is TGTGCCAGCGAGAGCCCCCTCGGGAAACTGTTTTTT.

The chain combines TRBV5-4 with TRBJ1-2; D is unclear. The CDR3 loop spans 14 amino acids. The germline V and J ends were trimmed by 4 bases and 6 bases, with 16 bases remaining between them. The germline gives CDR1 SGHNT, CDR2 YYREEE (reference sequence). Written as DNA, the CDR3 is TGTGCCAGCAGCCCCGTGGGCACCTTTGATGGCTACACCTTC. Its protein product is CASSPVGTFDGYTF. Combining the CDR3 with reference TRBV5-4 and TRBJ1-2 gives the whole variable domain ETGVTQSPTHLIKTRGQQVTLRCSSQSGHNTVSWYQQALGQGPQFIFQYYREEENGRGNFPPRFSGLQFPNYSSELNVNALELDDSALYLCASSPVGTFDGYTFGSGTRLTVV.

CDR3 bases: TGCGCCAGCAGCCTAGACGGACCTAACTATGGCTACACCTTC. Translation gives CASSLDGPNYGYTF. The chain employs TRBV5-1 and TRBJ1-2; D not certain. The germline gives CDR1 SGHRS, CDR2 YFSETQ. V was shortened by 4 bases and J by 0 bases, with 10 bases between the two germline ends. CDR3 length equals 14 residues.

The rearrangement links TRBV7-6 to TRBJ1-2, with D possibly matching TRBD1 (5 bases). V lost 5 bases to trimming and J lost 10 bases, with 17 bases between them. The CDR3 is 13 amino acids. Germline V gives CDR1 SGHVS, CDR2 FNYEAQ. CDR3 protein: CASSPLRGTYYTF. CDR3 coding DNA: TGTGCCAGCAGCCCCCTCCGGGGGACCTACTACACCTTC.

This clone appeared a few times. The chain links TRBV29-1 to TRBJ2-7, with a weak D call TRBD1 (5 bases). The germline V gene encodes CDR1 SQVTM and CDR2 ANQGSEA. The CDR3 runs 13 residues. V lost 6 bases and J 3 bases, leaving 15 bases between the germline ends. The CDR3 here is CSVNQGLGYEQYF. In DNA, the CDR3 is TGCAGCGTCAATCAGGGTCTCGGCTACGAGCAGTACTTC.

This clone has just a few counts. The rearrangement joins TRBV18 to TRBJ2-7; no firm D call. Germline CDR1 and CDR2: KGHSH and LQKENI. V was shortened by 5 bases and J by 5 bases, with 16 bases between the two germline ends. CDR3 size: 14 residues. CDR3 amino acids: CASSSRAGVDEQYF. CDR3 DNA: TGTGCCAGCTCATCAAGGGCTGGAGTAGACGAGCAGTACTTC.

The chain employs TRBV9 and TRBJ2-5; no clear D. Trimming took off 4 bases at V and 5 bases at J, with 18 bases between the two ends. Per germline, CDR1 SGDLS and CDR2 YYNGEE. The CDR3 has 15 amino acids. The CDR3 here is CASSPGYGLGETQYF. The CDR3 DNA follows: TGTGCCAGCAGCCCCGGCTACGGGCTTGGGGAGACCCAGTACTTC.

This clone was observed a handful of times. The chain links TRBV28 to TRBJ2-7, with unresolved D. Germline lookup yields CDR1 MDHEN and CDR2 SYDVKM. The CDR3 has 13 residues. Trimming cost V 5 bases and J 2 bases, with 10 bases left between them. The CDR3 DNA reads as TGTGCCAGCAGTCCAAGACACCCCTACGAGCAGTACTTC. Translation: CASSPRHPYEQYF.

This clone is medium-sized within its sample. The chain uses TRBV19 and TRBJ1-1; unclear D gene. Per the germline V gene, CDR1 is LNHDA and CDR2 is SQIVND (reference sequence). The CDR3 is 14 residues long. Trimming left V 4 bases short and J 3 bases short, with 12 bases between. The CDR3 loop is CASSTFPGDTEAFF. The CDR3 DNA follows: TGTGCCAGTAGTACCTTTCCCGGCGACACTGAAGCTTTCTTT. The variable domain in full, completed from reference TRBV19 and TRBJ1-1, reads DGGITQSPKYLFRKEGQNVTLSCEQNLNHDAMYWYRQDPGQGLRLIYYSQIVNDFQKGDIAEGYSVSREKKESFPLTVTSAQKNPTAFYLCASSTFPGDTEAFFGQGTRLTVV.

The J gene is TRBJ1-4, the V gene TRBV19; perhaps TRBD1 as D (6 bases). Per the germline V gene, CDR1 is LNHDA and CDR2 is SQIVND (reference sequence). Trimming cost V 1 base and J 4 bases, with 13 bases left between them. This CDR3 has 16 residues. DNA for the CDR3: TGTGCCAGTAGTATAGCCCAGACAGGATTTAATGAAAAACTGTTTTTT. This encodes CASSIAQTGFNEKLFF.

The chain uses TRBV11-2 and TRBJ2-7; D uncertain. V was shortened by 1 base and J by 1 base, with 8 bases between the two germline ends. The CDR3 runs to 14 residues. In germline, CDR1 is SGHAT, CDR2 FQNNGV. In DNA, the CDR3 is TGTGCCAGCAGCTTAGCCGACGGTTCCTACGAGCAGTACTTC. This translates into CASSLADGSYEQYF.

This rearrangement joins TRBV9 to TRBJ2-1, with D unresolved. The CDR3 has 12 amino acids. Trimming cost V 7 bases and J 5 bases, with 10 bases left between them. Germline V gene sequence: CDR1 SGDLS, CDR2 YYNGEE. CDR3 coding DNA: TGTGCCAGCGCCCGTATCAACAATGAGCAGTTCTTC. Encoded protein: CASARINNEQFF.